Listed below are T cell receptor beta chains from one sample, sequenced in a study of blood T cell repertoires in COVID-19. Measured with immunoSEQ multiplex PCR; TCRdb has only the in-frame clones, and not every one. The repertoire holds 250,000 to 300,000 clones, with about 91% as singletons. Sequenced: peripheral blood. These receptors were taken from an older woman with acute or convalescent COVID-19. The CDR3 runs from the conserved cysteine through the conserved F or W. A D gene is named only where the DNA matches it firmly. The listing skips clone size in some rows; elsewhere it reads once, few, many or a size class.

J	V	size	D	CDR3	DNA
TRBJ1-3	TRBV27	NA	NA	CASRPGAGNTIYF	TGTGCCAGCAGACCGGGTGCTGGAAACACCATATATTTT
TRBJ1-1	TRBV5-5	few	NA	CASSPLGGTEAFF	TGTGCCAGCAGCCCACTCGGAGGCACTGAAGCTTTCTTT
TRBJ1-1	TRBV10-3	NA	NA	CAISGFMNTEAFF	TGTGCCATCAGCGGGTTCATGAACACTGAAGCTTTCTTT
TRBJ1-4	TRBV10-2	NA	NA	CASGGLTTNEKLFF	TGCGCCAGCGGCGGCCTGACAACTAATGAAAAACTGTTTTTT
TRBJ1-1	TRBV7-9	NA	NA	CASSLAGRGDTEAFF	TGTGCCAGCAGCTTAGCGGGGAGGGGGGACACTGAAGCTTTCTTT
TRBJ1-3	TRBV10-2	once	TRBD1	CASSELEGASGNTIYF	TGCGCCAGCAGTGAGTTAGAGGGGGCCTCTGGAAACACCATATATTTT
TRBJ2-4	TRBV2	once	NA	CASRFSPLAKNIQYF	TGTGCCAGCAGGTTCAGTCCCTTAGCCAAAAACATTCAGTACTTC
TRBJ2-3	TRBV5-4	NA	TRBD2	CATIGLAGEADTQYF	TGTGCCACCATAGGACTAGCGGGAGAAGCTGATACGCAGTATTTT
TRBJ1-5	TRBV9	NA	NA	CASSSAYNQPQHF	TGTGCCAGCAGCTCCGCCTACAATCAGCCCCAGCATTTT
TRBJ2-7	TRBV28	NA	NA	CASSRFGSSGYSYEQYF	TGTGCCAGCAGCCGGTTTGGGAGTAGCGGATACTCCTACGAGCAGTACTTC
TRBJ2-7	TRBV7-2	NA	TRBD1	CASSLDRASYEQYF	TGTGCCAGCAGCCTTGACAGGGCGTCCTACGAGCAGTACTTC
TRBJ2-7	TRBV24-1	once	NA	CATSDFTGRKQYF	TGTGCCACCAGTGATTTTACAGGGCGAAAGCAGTACTTC
TRBJ2-7	TRBV5-6	NA	NA	CASSLSGWAYEQYF	TGTGCCAGCAGCTTGAGCGGGTGGGCCTACGAGCAGTACTTC
TRBJ1-2	TRBV3-1/TRBV3-2	NA	TRBD1	CASSPGLDRPNYGYTF	TGTGCCAGCAGCCCCGGCCTGGACAGGCCAAACTATGGCTACACCTTC
TRBJ2-1	TRBV5-1	NA	TRBD1	CASSWGQGAYNEQFF	TGCGCCAGCAGCTGGGGACAGGGGGCCTACAATGAGCAGTTCTTC
TRBJ2-3	TRBV9	NA	TRBD2	CASSVEGLAGTDTQYF	TGTGCCAGCAGCGTAGAGGGACTAGCGGGAACAGATACGCAGTATTTT
TRBJ2-5	TRBV11-2	NA	TRBD2	CASSPMGGLRETQYF	TGTGCCAGCAGCCCGATGGGGGGGTTGAGGGAGACCCAGTACTTC
TRBJ1-6	TRBV27	NA	TRBD1	CASRKWTGTKKNSPLHF	TGTGCCAGCAGAAAGTGGACAGGCACGAAAAAGAATTCACCCCTCCACTTT
TRBJ2-1	TRBV5-8	NA	NA	CASRTMRGRAYNEQFF	TGTGCCAGCAGGACCATGCGGGGGCGAGCCTACAATGAGCAGTTCTTC
TRBJ1-2	TRBV29-1	NA	TRBD1	CSVVRGLYGYTF	TGCAGCGTTGTAAGGGGGCTCTATGGCTACACCTTC
TRBJ2-3	TRBV2	NA	TRBD2	CASSPTSGGGDTQYF	TGTGCCAGCAGTCCTACTAGCGGGGGTGGCGATACGCAGTATTTT
TRBJ2-1	TRBV5-4	few	TRBD2	CASSSGTSGSYNEQFF	TGTGCCAGCAGCTCCGGGACTAGCGGCTCCTACAATGAGCAGTTCTTC
TRBJ2-1	TRBV20-1	NA	TRBD2	CSASSGRWGNEQFF	TGCAGTGCTAGTAGCGGGAGATGGGGAAATGAGCAGTTCTTC
TRBJ1-2	TRBV15	NA	TRBD1	CATSSRDRAPLYGYTF	TGTGCCACCAGCAGCCGGGACAGGGCTCCCCTCTATGGCTACACCTTC
TRBJ2-5	TRBV2	NA	TRBD2	CASSTLAGGLGETQYF	TGTGCCAGCAGCACCCTAGCGGGAGGGCTAGGAGAGACCCAGTACTTC
TRBJ1-1	TRBV9	NA	NA	CASSDTQGNTEAFF	TGTGCCAGCAGCGATACGCAGGGAAACACTGAAGCTTTCTTT
TRBJ1-4	TRBV6-6	NA	NA	CASSPGRTLGSGEKLFF	TGTGCCAGCAGTCCCGGACGGACTTTGGGATCGGGTGAAAAACTGTTTTTT
TRBJ2-7	TRBV19	NA	NA	CASSIGYEQYF	TGTGCCAGTAGTATCGGGTACGAGCAGTACTTC